These T cell receptor beta chains were read from a single sample in a study of regulatory T cells in long-lasting Graves disease. TCRdb redid the calling of the multiplex PCR reads with MiXCR, one entry per CDR3 protein. Here the sample spans roughly 380,000 distinct CDR3 sequences, around 15% being singletons. A further study also used this sample, focusing on T cells in Graves' hyperthyroidism and ophthalmopathy.

This specimen consisted of peripheral blood mononuclear cells (PBMCs), obtained at new diagnosis, from a patient treated with antithyroid drugs. The receptors were sampled from a middle-aged man with Graves disease. The CDR3 runs from the conserved cysteine through the conserved F or W. Fields, in order: V gene, CDR3 length, J gene, CDR3 protein.

v_call: TRBV5-6; cdr3_length: 15; j_call: TRBJ2-7; cdr3_aa: CASSFPGTGTLEQYF
v_call: TRBV25-1; cdr3_length: 15; j_call: TRBJ2-7; cdr3_aa: CASRSSPGHGYEQYF
v_call: TRBV2; cdr3_length: 16; j_call: TRBJ1-5; cdr3_aa: CASSPGPGRGNQPQHF
v_call: TRBV7-2; cdr3_length: 15; j_call: TRBJ2-5; cdr3_aa: CASSLVGDSQETQYF
v_call: TRBV12-5; cdr3_length: 14; j_call: TRBJ2-2; cdr3_aa: CASGLLGGTGELFF
v_call: TRBV30; cdr3_length: 14; j_call: TRBJ1-1; cdr3_aa: CACLGQGRWTEAFF
v_call: TRBV2; cdr3_length: 15; j_call: TRBJ1-5; cdr3_aa: CASRAPGNTNQPQHF
v_call: TRBV2; cdr3_length: 14; j_call: TRBJ2-7; cdr3_aa: CASSALVSSYEQYF
v_call: TRBV5-1; cdr3_length: 15; j_call: TRBJ1-4; cdr3_aa: CASSTRGTANEKLFF
v_call: TRBV12-3/TRBV12-4; cdr3_length: 14; j_call: TRBJ2-5; cdr3_aa: CASSLVLTQETQYF
v_call: TRBV25-1; cdr3_length: 15; j_call: TRBJ2-5; cdr3_aa: CASSVVGARQETQYF
v_call: TRBV11-3; cdr3_length: 13; j_call: TRBJ1-2; cdr3_aa: CASSRTEFYGYTF
v_call: TRBV4-1; cdr3_length: 16; j_call: TRBJ2-3; cdr3_aa: CASSQRGGSNTDTQYF
v_call: TRBV2; cdr3_length: 15; j_call: TRBJ2-1; cdr3_aa: CASSQGQTLYNEEFF